The rows below give T cell receptor beta chains drawn from one sample of a study of Graves' ophthalmopathy and Graves' hyperthyroidism. TCRdb redid the calling of the multiplex PCR reads with MiXCR, one entry per CDR3 protein. This sample carries around 400,000 distinct CDR3 sequences, roughly 21% of them seen once, and the ten largest clones take approximately 3%. Source material: peripheral blood. These receptors originate from a woman between 18 and 30 years old with stable Graves' hyperthyroidism. CDR3s include the opening cysteine and the closing phenylalanine or tryptophan. The D gene is left open where the match is weak. Clone size is not always given. Where it is, it says once, few, many or a class for expanded clones.

TGCGCCAGCAGACCACTAGCGGGGGTCAACTACGAGCAGTACTTC CASRPLAGVNYEQYF TRBJ2-7 NA TRBD2 TRBV4-1
TGTGCCTGTGGGCTGTCCGGAGCTGAAGCTTTCTTT CACGLSGAEAFF TRBJ1-1 many NA TRBV30
TGTGCCAGCAGTCCGGGGTTCGACAGGACTAATCAGCCCCAGCATTTT CASSPGFDRTNQPQHF TRBJ1-5 many NA TRBV6-2/TRBV6-3
TGTGCCTGGAGCAGGGGAGTAGCGAACATTCAGTACTTC CAWSRGVANIQYF TRBJ2-4 many NA TRBV30
TGCAGCCCGGACAGGGGGCGCACCGGGGAGCTGTTTTTT CSPDRGRTGELFF TRBJ2-2 many TRBD1 TRBV29-1
TGCAGTGCTACCCGGCGGGGAGCGCTTAGCGAGCAGTACTTC CSATRRGALSEQYF TRBJ2-7 many NA TRBV20-1
TGTGCCACCACCTCCCGACAGGGGATCAAAAACATTCAGTACTTC CATTSRQGIKNIQYF TRBJ2-4 many TRBD1 TRBV6-2/TRBV6-3
TGTGCCAGCTCACCAGACAGGAACCATGGCTACACCTTC CASSPDRNHGYTF TRBJ1-2 many NA TRBV18
TGTGCCAGCAGACAAACGGGAGGGGAGACCCAGTACTTC CASRQTGGETQYF TRBJ2-5 many TRBD2 TRBV7-2
TGTGCCAGCAGTTTGGGCAGGGCCAAAAACATTCAGTACTTC CASSLGRAKNIQYF TRBJ2-4 few NA TRBV12-3/TRBV12-4
TGCAGTGCTGAAATACGACAGCGGGACACCGGGGAGCTGTTTTTT CSAEIRQRDTGELFF TRBJ2-2 many NA TRBV20-1
TGTGCCTGGAGTGCGACAGGGGGTGAAGGCTACACCTTC CAWSATGGEGYTF TRBJ1-2 NA TRBD1 TRBV30
TGTGCCAGCAGTGCCTCAGGGCGGCGGCAAGAGACCCAGTACTTC CASSASGRRQETQYF TRBJ2-5 NA NA TRBV2
TGTGCCAGCAGCTTAGGAGGGGTTCTAAACACCGGGGGGCTGTTTTTT CASSLGGVLNTGGLFF TRBJ2-2 many NA TRBV7-2
TGTGCCAGCAGTTACTCGGACAGGGAGAAGTGGGAGCTGTTTTTT CASSYSDREKWELFF TRBJ2-2 NA TRBD1 TRBV6-5
TGTGCCAGCAGCTTATCTAGCTGGAGTGAGACCCAGTACTTC CASSLSSWSETQYF TRBJ2-5 NA NA TRBV7-9
TGCGCCGGCAGCCAAGATACCAGGTTTGATGGCGAGCAGTACTTC CAGSQDTRFDGEQYF TRBJ2-7 many NA TRBV4-3
TGTGCCAGCAGCTCTGCCGGCGGGAGGGCCGGCTACGAGCAGTACTTC CASSSAGGRAGYEQYF TRBJ2-7 NA TRBD2 TRBV11-1
TGTGCCAGCAGCCCGGACATGATCGCGGATCAGCCCCAGCATTTT CASSPDMIADQPQHF TRBJ1-5 many NA TRBV2
TGTGCCAGCACCGGGACAGGTCCTAACTATGGCTACACCTTC CASTGTGPNYGYTF TRBJ1-2 many TRBD1 TRBV2
TGCAGTGCTAGAGATCTCACAGGAGGGATTGAAGCTTTCTTT CSARDLTGGIEAFF TRBJ1-1 many NA TRBV20-1
TGCAGTGCTAGAGAGGGCGACATCTCCTACGAGCAGCACTTC CSAREGDISYEQHF TRBJ2-7 many NA TRBV20-1
TGTGCCAGCAGCCCTACCCGGTCTCCGTCCTATGGCTACACCTTC CASSPTRSPSYGYTF TRBJ1-2 NA NA TRBV7-8
TGTGCCAGCAGCGTAATCGGTCTGAACACTGAAGCTTTCTTT CASSVIGLNTEAFF TRBJ1-1 many NA TRBV6-1
TGTGCCAGCAGCTTCCTGAGGACAGGGGGAAATTCACCCCTCCACTTT CASSFLRTGGNSPLHF TRBJ1-6 once TRBD1 TRBV5-5
TGTGCCAGCAAGGGCAGGTACGAGCAGTACTTC CASKGRYEQYF TRBJ2-7 many NA TRBV6-2/TRBV6-3
TGTGCCAGCAGCCCCAGAGGTCGGGCCCTGGGGGGTCAGTACTTC CASSPRGRALGGQYF TRBJ2-4 NA NA TRBV6-1
TGTGCCAGCAAGGTATCCAGAAACACCGGGGAGCTGTTTTTT CASKVSRNTGELFF TRBJ2-2 many NA TRBV2
TGCAGTGCTTGGGTTGGGACTAGCAGCTACGAGCAGTACTTC CSAWVGTSSYEQYF TRBJ2-7 many TRBD2 TRBV20-1
TGTGCCAGCAGTTACCCCGGACAGGGGAAAGAGACCCAGTACTTC CASSYPGQGKETQYF TRBJ2-5 NA TRBD1 TRBV6-5
TGTGCTAGTGGTTTGGTATTTCACAGGGGTAGCAATCAGCCCCAGCATTTT CASGLVFHRGSNQPQHF TRBJ1-5 many TRBD1 TRBV12-5
TGTGCCTGGAGTGTAATGGGGGCTAGTGAAAAACTGTTTTTT CAWSVMGASEKLFF TRBJ1-4 few NA TRBV30
TGTGCCAGTAGTCCAGGGGGCTGGAACGGGGAGCTGTTTTTT CASSPGGWNGELFF TRBJ2-2 many TRBD1 TRBV19
TGTGCCAGCTTCCCGGGGGCCTCTGGGGCCAACGTCCTGACTTTC CASFPGASGANVLTF TRBJ2-6 many NA TRBV7-8
TGCGCCAGCAGCTCCCAAATGGACGGCTCCTACGAGCAGTACTTC CASSSQMDGSYEQYF TRBJ2-7 many NA TRBV5-1
TGTGCCAGCAGTTTATGGGGCGGAAAGACCCAGTACTTC CASSLWGGKTQYF TRBJ2-5 many NA TRBV27
TGTGCCAGCAGCCAAGATCTTTACAGGGGGCGAACCGGGGAGCTGTTTTTT CASSQDLYRGRTGELFF TRBJ2-2 few TRBD1 TRBV14
TGTGCCAGCAGTTACCCTCCCGCGGCTGCTACGACCCAGTACTTC CASSYPPAAATTQYF TRBJ2-5 many NA TRBV6-2/TRBV6-3
TGTGCCAGCAGTTTTCCCGGACAGAAGTATCAGCCCCAGCATTTT CASSFPGQKYQPQHF TRBJ1-5 many NA TRBV28
TGTGCCAGCAGTGATACCGGGACAGGGGATCACGGGGAGCTGTTTTTT CASSDTGTGDHGELFF TRBJ2-2 many TRBD1 TRBV6-1
TGTGCCAGCAGGTGGCGGGGGACTTTTAGCTATGGCTACACCTTC CASRWRGTFSYGYTF TRBJ1-2 many NA TRBV6-1
TGTGCCAGCAGTCCTACCCCGCGAAAGGACGAGCAGTACTTC CASSPTPRKDEQYF TRBJ2-7 many NA TRBV6-2/TRBV6-3
TGTGCCAGCAGCCGAATCCGAGGCAATCAGCCCCAGCATTTT CASSRIRGNQPQHF TRBJ1-5 many NA TRBV6-5
TGTGCCATCAGTGAGCTTTTTTTGCCAAGGTTGAGGGAAGCTTTCTTT CAISELFLPRLREAFF TRBJ1-1 NA NA TRBV10-3
TGTGCCAGCAGTTTAACCGACAGAACCTACGAGCAGTACTTC CASSLTDRTYEQYF TRBJ2-7 few NA TRBV11-2
TGTGCCAGCAGTGACAGGGGGCGCGGGGAGACCCAGTACTTC CASSDRGRGETQYF TRBJ2-5 many TRBD1 TRBV6-1
TGTGCCAGTTCCCCCTCGACGGACAGGGTGACTTACGAGCAGTACTTC CASSPSTDRVTYEQYF TRBJ2-7 many TRBD1 TRBV12-3/TRBV12-4
TGTGCCAGCAGCCAAGGAACGGGTCTCGAGCAGTACTTC CASSQGTGLEQYF TRBJ2-7 NA NA TRBV14
TGTGCCAGCAGCGGCTCGACAGGAACGGACATTAAGTACTTC CASSGSTGTDIKYF TRBJ2-4 many NA TRBV7-2